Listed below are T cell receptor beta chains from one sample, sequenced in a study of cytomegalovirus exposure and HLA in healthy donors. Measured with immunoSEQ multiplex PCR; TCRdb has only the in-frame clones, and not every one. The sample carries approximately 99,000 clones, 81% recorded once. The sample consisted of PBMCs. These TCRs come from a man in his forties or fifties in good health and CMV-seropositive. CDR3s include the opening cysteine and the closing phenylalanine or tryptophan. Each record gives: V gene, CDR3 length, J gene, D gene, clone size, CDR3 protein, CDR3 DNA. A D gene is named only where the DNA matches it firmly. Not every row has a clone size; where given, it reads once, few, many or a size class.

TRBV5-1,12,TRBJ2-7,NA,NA,CASSQGSYEQYF,TGCGCCAGCAGCCAGGGATCCTACGAGCAGTACTTC
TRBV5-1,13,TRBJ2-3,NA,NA,CASRQGSADTQYF,TGCGCCAGCAGACAGGGTAGTGCAGATACGCAGTATTTT
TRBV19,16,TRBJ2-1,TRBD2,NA,CASSGLAGGVRNEQFF,TGTGCCAGTAGTGGACTAGCGGGAGGAGTGCGGAATGAGCAGTTCTTC
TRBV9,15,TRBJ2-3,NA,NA,CASSVGESSTDTQYF,TGTGCCAGCAGCGTAGGAGAAAGTAGCACAGATACGCAGTATTTT
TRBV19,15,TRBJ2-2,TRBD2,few,CASSIGTSRAGELFF,TGTGCCAGTAGTATTGGGACTAGTCGGGCCGGGGAGCTGTTTTTT
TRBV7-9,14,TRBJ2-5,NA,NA,CASSPTGFQETQYF,TGTGCCAGCAGCCCAACAGGTTTCCAAGAGACCCAGTACTTC
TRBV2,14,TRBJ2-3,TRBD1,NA,CASSRTGDTDTQYF,TGTGCCAGCAGTCGGACAGGGGACACAGATACGCAGTATTTT
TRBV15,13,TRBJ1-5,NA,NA,CATADPGKEPQHF,TGTGCCACCGCCGACCCGGGAAAGGAGCCCCAGCATTTT
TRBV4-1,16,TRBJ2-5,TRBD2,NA,CASSQGIAGGPETQYF,TGCGCCAGCAGCCAAGGGATAGCGGGGGGCCCGGAGACCCAGTACTTC
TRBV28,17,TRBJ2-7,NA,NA,CASSLRILDRIPYEQYF,TGTGCCAGCAGTTTACGTATTCTGGACAGAATACCCTACGAGCAGTACTTC
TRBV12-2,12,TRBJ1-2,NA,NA,CASRYRDHGYTF,TGTGCAAGTCGGTACAGGGATCACGGCTACACCTTC
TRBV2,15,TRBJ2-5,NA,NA,CASSEIDVSVETQYF,TGTGCCAGCAGTGAAATCGATGTGAGCGTGGAGACCCAGTACTTC
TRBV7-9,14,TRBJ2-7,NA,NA,CASSAGTPSYEQYF,TGTGCCAGCAGCGCCGGGACACCAAGTTACGAGCAGTACTTC
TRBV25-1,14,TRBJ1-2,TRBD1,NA,CASSESGQGSGYTF,TGTGCCAGCAGTGAATCGGGACAGGGGAGTGGCTACACCTTC
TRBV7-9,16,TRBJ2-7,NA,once,CSSSPRVGGLSDEQYF,TGTTCCAGCAGCCCTCGCGTGGGTGGACTTAGCGACGAGCAGTACTTC
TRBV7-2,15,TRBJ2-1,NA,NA,CASSPELGIGNEQFF,TGTGCCAGCAGCCCGGAACTAGGGATTGGCAATGAGCAGTTCTTC
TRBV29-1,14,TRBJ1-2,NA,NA,CSGAQGVGATGYTF,TGCAGCGGAGCCCAGGGTGTGGGGGCGACTGGCTACACCTTC
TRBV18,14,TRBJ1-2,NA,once,CASSQDWGVSPYTF,TGTGCCAGCTCCCAAGATTGGGGGGTCTCTCCCTACACCTTC
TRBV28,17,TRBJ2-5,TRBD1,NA,CASQRDIHRGRQETQYF,TGTGCCAGTCAACGAGACATCCACAGGGGACGCCAAGAGACCCAGTACTTC
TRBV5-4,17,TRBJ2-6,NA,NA,CASSLGVQPAGANVLTF,TGTGCCAGCAGCTTAGGTGTACAGCCCGCCGGGGCCAACGTCCTGACTTTC
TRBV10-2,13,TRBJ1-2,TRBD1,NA,CASKDRGPYGYTF,TGCGCCAGCAAAGACAGGGGTCCGTATGGCTACACCTTC
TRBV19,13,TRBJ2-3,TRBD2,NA,CASRRGEADTQYF,TGTGCCAGCAGGCGGGGGGAGGCGGATACGCAGTATTTT
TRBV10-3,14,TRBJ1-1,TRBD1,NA,CAIRLGQGSTEAFF,TGTGCCATCCGGTTGGGACAGGGGTCCACTGAAGCTTTCTTT
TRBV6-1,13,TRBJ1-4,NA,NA,CASRGGTNEKLFF,TGTGCCAGCCGGGGAGGAACTAATGAAAAACTGTTTTTT
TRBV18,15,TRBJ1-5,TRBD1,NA,CASSQGTGSNQPQHF,TGTGCCAGCTCACAGGGGACAGGGAGCAATCAGCCCCAGCATTTT
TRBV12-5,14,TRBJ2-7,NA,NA,CASGGDSLSGEQYF,TGTGCTAGTGGTGGGGACAGCCTTAGCGGCGAGCAGTACTTC
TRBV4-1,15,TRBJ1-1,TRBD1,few,CASSQGTGSLTEAFF,TGCGCCAGCAGCCAGGGGACAGGGTCCTTGACTGAAGCTTTCTTT
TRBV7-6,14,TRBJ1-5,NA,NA,CASSLSRVGQPQHF,TGTGCCAGCAGCTTAAGCAGGGTTGGGCAGCCCCAGCATTTT
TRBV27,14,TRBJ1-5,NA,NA,CASSFAGANQPQHF,TGTGCCAGCAGTTTTGCAGGGGCCAATCAGCCCCAGCATTTT
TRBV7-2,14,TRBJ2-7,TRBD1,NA,CASSFTGGNYEQYF,TGTGCCAGCAGCTTTACAGGGGGCAACTACGAGCAGTACTTC
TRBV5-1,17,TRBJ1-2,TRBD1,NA,CASSSLEGDRGLHGYTF,TGCGCCAGCAGCTCTTTGGAGGGGGACAGGGGGCTGCATGGCTACACCTTC
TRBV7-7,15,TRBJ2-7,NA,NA,CASSLEIGGTYEQYF,TGTGCCAGCAGCTTAGAAATCGGCGGGACCTACGAGCAGTACTTC
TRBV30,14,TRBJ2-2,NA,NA,CAWRGPVNTGELFF,TGTGCCTGGAGGGGGCCGGTCAACACCGGGGAGCTGTTTTTT
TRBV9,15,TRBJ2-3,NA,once,CASSVVGGGTDTQYF,TGTGCCAGCAGCGTAGTAGGCGGTGGCACAGATACGCAGTATTTT
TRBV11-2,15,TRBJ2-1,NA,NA,CASSLAQGPRREQFF,TGTGCCAGCAGCTTAGCCCAGGGGCCGCGGCGTGAGCAGTTCTTC
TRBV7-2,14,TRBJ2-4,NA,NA,CASSFEEAKNIQYF,TGTGCCAGCAGCTTTGAGGAAGCCAAAAACATTCAGTACTTC
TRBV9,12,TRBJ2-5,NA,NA,CASSANQETQYF,TGTGCCAGCAGCGCCAACCAAGAGACCCAGTACTTC
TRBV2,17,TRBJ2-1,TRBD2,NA,CASPTSGGFGSYNEQFF,TGTGCCAGCCCCACTAGCGGGGGTTTCGGCTCCTACAATGAGCAGTTCTTC
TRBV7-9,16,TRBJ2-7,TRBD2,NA,CASSFAGTSGGGEQYF,TGTGCCAGCAGCTTCGCCGGGACTAGCGGTGGGGGCGAGCAGTACTTC
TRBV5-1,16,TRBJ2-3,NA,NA,CASSSGRAGGTDTQYF,TGCGCCAGCAGCTCCGGGCGGGCAGGGGGCACAGATACGCAGTATTTT
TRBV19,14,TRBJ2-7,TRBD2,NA,CASSWGGSSYEQYF,TGTGCCAGTAGCTGGGGGGGGAGCTCCTACGAGCAGTACTTC
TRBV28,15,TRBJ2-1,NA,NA,CASRGGLFSYNEQFF,TGTGCCAGCAGGGGCGGGTTATTCTCCTACAATGAGCAGTTCTTC
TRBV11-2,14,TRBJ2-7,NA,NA,CASSLKPSAYEQYF,TGTGCCAGCAGCTTAAAACCTAGCGCCTACGAGCAGTACTTC
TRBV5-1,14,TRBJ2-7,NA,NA,CASSLGTGFYEQYF,TGCGCCAGCAGCTTGGGGACTGGCTTCTACGAGCAGTACTTC